The 15 T cell receptor beta chains reported below all come from one sample, sequenced in a study of shared clonotypes between healthy human individuals. This table comes from immunoSEQ multiplex PCR, and its TCRdb copy is limited to in-frame clones, with some not included. The profile shows 470,000 or so clones, roughly 80% of them singletons. Sequencing was performed on PBMCs. The receptors come from a woman aged 40 to 50 in good health. Some clones in this sample may be carry-over from other donors' samples.

Details on this clone: One junction end disagrees with the germline gene, perhaps due to a read error. This sequence joins TRBV27 and TRBJ2-7; 10 bases line up with TRBD2. The CDR3 extends over 18 amino acids. Germline V gene sequence: CDR1 MNHEY, CDR2 SMNVEV (reference sequence). The DNA of the CDR3 is TGTGCCAGCTCCTTGTTGACAGCGGGAGGGCCATATTCCTCCGAGCAGTACTTC. Its protein is CASSLLTAGGPYSSEQYF.

CDR3 sequence: CASSLGTATDTQYF. In DNA form, the CDR3 reads TGCGCCAGCAGCTTGGGTACAGCCACAGATACGCAGTATTTT. The genes are TRBV5-1 and TRBJ2-3, with no clear D. Germline-derived CDR1 and CDR2 are SGHRS and YFSETQ. V gave up 0 bases and J gave up 2 bases, with 7 bases separating them. There are 14 residues in the CDR3.

Notes on this clone: The sample has other DNA sequences that encode this CDR3 too. This chain links TRBV28 with TRBJ2-3; D is unclear. Trimming cost V 4 bases and J 2 bases, with 4 bases left between them. Germline V gives CDR1 MDHEN, CDR2 SYDVKM. The CDR3 spans 12 residues. In DNA form, the CDR3 reads TGTGCCAGCAGTTCTCCCACAGATACGCAGTATTTT. Translating it yields CASSSPTDTQYF.

This clone was seen ten or more times. At the DNA level, this CDR3 is encoded by other sequences in the same sample as well. V gene TRBV7-9 combines with J gene TRBJ1-4; possibly TRBD1 for D (6 bases). CDR3 size: 11 residues. V lost 4 bases and J 11 bases, leaving 8 bases between the germline ends. Germline V gene data show CDR1 as SEHNR and CDR2 as FQNEAQ (reference sequence). The chain's CDR3 is CASSSGQKLFF. The CDR3 DNA reads TGTGCCAGCAGCTCCGGACAGAAACTGTTTTTT.

This chain links TRBV29-1 with TRBJ1-1; tentative D call: TRBD1 (5 bases). The V end lost 4 bases, the J end lost 5 bases, and 14 bases lay between the germline ends. The CDR3 has 13 amino acids. Germline lookup yields CDR1 SQVTM and CDR2 ANQGSEA. CDR3 sequence reads: CSVVPGGWTEAFF. DNA of the CDR3: TGCAGCGTTGTCCCGGGGGGGTGGACTGAAGCTTTCTTT.

The CDR3 reads CASRRQGVVEAFF. The CDR3 DNA reads TGTGCCAGCAGACGACAGGGGGTGGTTGAAGCTTTCTTT. The gene calls are TRBV6-5 and TRBJ1-1; TRBD1 aligns across 9 bases. The CDR3 consists of 13 residues. J was trimmed by 7 bases and V by 6 bases; bases with no gene match: 6. Germline CDR1 is MNHEY and CDR2 is SVGAGI.

The V call is TRBV5-1, the J call TRBJ2-2; 11 positions agree with TRBD2. Unmatched junction bases numbered 6, after V lost 4 bases and J lost 4 bases. The germline V gene encodes CDR1 SGHRS and CDR2 YFSETQ. The CDR3 has 16 residues. The CDR3 sequence: CASSGGTSGGTGELFF. The CDR3 region has the DNA TGCGCCAGCAGCGGAGGGACTAGCGGTGGCACCGGGGAGCTGTTTTTT.

The count of this clone is one. The chain links TRBV29-1 to TRBJ1-4, with TRBD1 as a possible D gene (6 bases). Per germline, CDR1 SQVTM and CDR2 ANQGSEA. Trimming left V 7 bases short and J 5 bases short, with 17 bases between. The CDR3 spans 14 residues. CDR3 sequence: CSASLRGGNEKLFF. The CDR3 nucleotides read TGCAGCGCCTCCCTTAGGGGGGGAAATGAAAAACTGTTTTTT.

This clone was picked up many times. The V call is TRBV14, the J call TRBJ1-1; D perhaps matches TRBD1 (6 bases). This CDR3 has 14 amino acids. Trimming cost V 5 bases and J 4 bases, with 14 bases left between them. CDR1 and CDR2 from the germline V gene are SGHDN and FVKESK. The CDR3 DNA is TGTGCCAGCAGCAACAGGGCCGAAAGCACTGAAGCTTTCTTT. It specifies CASSNRAESTEAFF.

This sequence joins TRBV18 and TRBJ2-2, with TRBD1 as a possible D gene (6 bases). CDR3 length: 17 amino acids. V was cut by 3 bases and J by 7 bases, with 21 bases left in between. Germline V gene sequence: CDR1 KGHSH, CDR2 LQKENI. Here the CDR3 reads CASSPLLTGSKIGELFF. As DNA, the CDR3 is TGTGCCAGCTCACCCCTCCTGACAGGTTCGAAGATCGGGGAGCTGTTTTTT.

Comment on this clone: One base separates it from a far larger clone, so it is likely a read error. This sample includes further DNA sequences coding for the same CDR3. The chain combines TRBV28 with TRBJ2-7; D is ambiguous. In germline, CDR1 is MDHEN, CDR2 SYDVKM. This CDR3 has 12 residues. Here the CDR3 reads CATRRADYEQYF. CDR3 DNA: TGCGCCACTCGAAGGGCCGACTACGAGCAGTACTTC.

CDR3: CASSGGGEDGHTEAFF. The DNA for the CDR3 is TGTGCCAGCAGTGGTGGGGGGGAGGATGGGCACACTGAAGCTTTCTTT. The chain couples TRBV25-1 to TRBJ1-1; tentatively, D is TRBD1 (5 bases). V dropped 4 bases and J dropped 3 bases, with 18 bases sitting between them. The CDR3 length is 16 residues. Germline assignment: CDR1 MGHDK and CDR2 SYGVNS.

The chain employs TRBV29-1 and TRBJ1-1; 9 bases fit TRBD1. There are 15 residues in the CDR3. Looked up from germline, CDR1 is SQVTM and CDR2 is ANQGSEA. The V segment lost 4 bases and the J segment 2 bases; nucleotides outside the gene matches: 8. The CDR3 sequence: CSVAPLTGGNTEAFF. The CDR3 coding sequence is TGCAGCGTTGCCCCTCTGACAGGGGGTAACACTGAAGCTTTCTTT. Full variable domain (outside the CDR3, taken from reference TRBV29-1 and TRBJ1-1): SAVISQKPSRDICQRGTSLTIQCQVDSQVTMMFWYRQQPGQSLTLIATANQGSEATYESGFVIDKFPISRPNLTFSTLTVSNMSPEDSSIYLCSVAPLTGGNTEAFFGQGTRLTVV.

Here the CDR3 DNA reads TGTGCCAGCAGCCGGACAGGGGGTGATGGCTACACCTTC. This codes for CASSRTGGDGYTF. The V gene is TRBV5-4, the J gene TRBJ1-2; 10 positions match TRBD1. The germline CDR1 and CDR2 sequences are SGHNT and YYREEE (reference sequence). This CDR3 spans 13 amino acids. The ends lost 4 bases at V and 6 bases at J; junction bases unmatched: 3.

The chain joins TRBV13 to TRBJ2-5; D is possibly TRBD1 (6 bases). The J call may be in error: the DNA end matches TRBJ2-7 better. Germline values: CDR1 PRHDT, CDR2 FYEKMQ (reference sequence). The CDR3 extends over 14 amino acids. The CDR3 sequence: CASSSGTPSYEQYF. CDR3 DNA sequence: TGTGCCAGCAGCTCTGGGACACCTTCCTACGAGCAGTACTTC.